Listed here are 9 T cell receptor beta chains from one sample, sequenced in a study of T cells in Graves' hyperthyroidism and ophthalmopathy. The CDR3 regions of TCR beta were amplified from RNA transcripts. First-round RT-PCR targeting the TCR CDR3 was performed with the HTBI primer set. TCRdb recomputed calls from the multiplex PCR reads with MiXCR, one row per CDR3 protein. This table has about 560,000 distinct CDR3 sequences, approximately 14% appearing once. Sequenced material: blood. The source of these receptors is a woman aged 25 to 39 with Graves' hyperthyroidism.

This clonotype has only a few counts. The chain employs TRBV7-2 and TRBJ2-1; maybe TRBD2 (5 bases). The V end was cut by 2 bases, the J end by 5 bases, with 10 bases between. This CDR3 comprises 14 residues. Germline V CDR1 and CDR2: SGHTA, FQGNSA. The CDR3 DNA follows: TGTGCCAGCAGCTTATGGAGGCTGAACAATGAGCAGTTCTTC. Its protein product is CASSLWRLNNEQFF.

There are many counts of this clonotype. The V and J genes are TRBV5-6 and TRBJ2-7; 14 bases align to TRBD2. The CDR3 sequence is 17 residues long. Germline-derived CDR1 and CDR2 are SGHDT and YYEEEE. V lost 2 bases and J lost 3; bases outside the gene matches: 7. The CDR3 DNA is TGTGCCAGCAGCTTCCCCGGGACTAGCGGGAGTATCTACGAGCAGTACTTC. It yields the protein CASSFPGTSGSIYEQYF.

The J gene is TRBJ2-3, the V gene TRBV7-8; D remains ambiguous. Germline V gives CDR1 SGHVS, CDR2 FQNEAQ. Trimming stripped 6 bases from V and 5 bases from J, with 9 bases between. The CDR3 loop spans 12 amino acids. The CDR3 DNA is TGTGCCAGCAGTGTTCTAGGAGATACGCAGTATTTT. Translated, it gives CASSVLGDTQYF.

This clonotype was picked up many times. This sequence joins TRBV28 and TRBJ1-5; D gene uncertain. The CDR3 totals 15 residues. Germline CDR1 and CDR2: MDHEN and SYDVKM. Between the trimmed V and J ends, which lost 4 bases and 0 bases, there was a span of 10 bases. CDR3 residues: CASSSELYSNQPQHF. The CDR3 DNA reads as TGTGCCAGCAGTTCCGAGTTATATAGCAATCAGCCCCAGCATTTT.

This clonotype was counted at least ten times. The chain is built from TRBV10-3 and TRBJ2-5; D not certain. V was pared by 0 bases and J by 4 bases, with 9 bases between. This CDR3 has 14 amino acids. CDR1 is ENHRY, CDR2 SYGVKD, per germline. The CDR3 DNA follows: TGTGCCATCAGTGAGTCGAACACCCGAGAGACCCAGTACTTC. It codes for CAISESNTRETQYF.

There are a few counts of this clonotype. Given a much more abundant clone one base away, this may be a read error. The chain has TRBV5-1 and TRBJ2-3, with 7 nucleotides matching TRBD2. Per germline, CDR1 SGHRS and CDR2 YFSETQ. There are 16 residues in the CDR3. The trim removed 0 bases at V and 4 bases at J, leaving 8 bases unmatched. The CDR3 loop reads CASSLGGGSFADTQYF. In DNA, the CDR3 is TGCGCCAGCAGCTTGGGCGGGGGATCTTTCGCAGATACGCAGTATTTT.

This clonotype was recorded at least ten times. The chain recombines TRBV3-1 with TRBJ1-5; D is undetermined. Trimming pared 1 base from V and 5 bases from J, leaving 15 bases between. Germline V lookup: CDR1 LGHDT, CDR2 YNNKEL (reference sequence). The CDR3 runs 16 residues. This CDR3 is CASSQGRQSLYQPQHF. The CDR3 DNA reads as TGTGCCAGCAGCCAAGGGAGGCAGAGTTTGTATCAGCCCCAGCATTTT.

The table lists this clonotype with many counts. The rearrangement joins TRBV18 to TRBJ2-1, with 8 bases aligning to TRBD1. This CDR3 contains 15 residues. V gave up 3 bases and J gave up 4 bases; unmatched junction bases: 5. Germline-derived CDR1 and CDR2 are KGHSH and LQKENI. The CDR3 nucleotides are TGTGCCAGCTCACCCGGGACAGGTGCATACAATGAGCAGTTCTTC. Translated: CASSPGTGAYNEQFF.

This clonotype appeared many times. This rearrangement joins TRBV7-2 to TRBJ1-1; maybe TRBD1 (5 bases). The CDR3 length is 15 residues. With 5 bases removed from V and 11 bases from J, the gap between germline ends came to 24 bases. Germline lookup yields CDR1 SGHTA and CDR2 FQGNSA. CDR3 sequence (DNA): TGTGCCAGCAGCCCTATGGGGGGAACGGGCCATGACGCTTTCTTT. This sequence encodes CASSPMGGTGHDAFF. Supplemented by reference TRBV7-2 and TRBJ1-1, the full variable domain reads GAGVSQSPSNKVTEKGKDVELRCDPISGHTALYWYRQSLGQGLEFLIYFQGNSAPDKSGLPSDRFSAERTGGSVSTLTIQRTQQEDSAVYLCASSPMGGTGHDAFFGQGTRLTVV.